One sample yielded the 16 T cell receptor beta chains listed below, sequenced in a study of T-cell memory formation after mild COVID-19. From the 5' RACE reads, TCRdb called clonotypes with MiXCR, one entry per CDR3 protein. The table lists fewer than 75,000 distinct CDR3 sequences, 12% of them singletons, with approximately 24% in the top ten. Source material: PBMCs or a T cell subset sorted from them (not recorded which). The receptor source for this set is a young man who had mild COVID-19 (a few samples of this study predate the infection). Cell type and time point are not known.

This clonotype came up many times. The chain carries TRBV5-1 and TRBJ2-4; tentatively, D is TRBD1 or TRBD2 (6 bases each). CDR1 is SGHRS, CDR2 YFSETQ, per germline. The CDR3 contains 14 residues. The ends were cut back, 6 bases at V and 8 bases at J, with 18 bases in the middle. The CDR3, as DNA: TGCGCCAGCACTCCGTTCGGGGGCGGGGACATTCAGTACTTC. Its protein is CASTPFGGGDIQYF.

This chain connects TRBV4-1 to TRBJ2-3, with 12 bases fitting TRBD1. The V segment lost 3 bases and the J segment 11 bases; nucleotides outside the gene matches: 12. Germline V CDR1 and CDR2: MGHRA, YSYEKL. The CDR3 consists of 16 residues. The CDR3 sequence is CASSQSPGQGAEGQYF. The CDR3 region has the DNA TGCGCCAGCAGCCAGAGCCCGGGACAGGGGGCGGAAGGGCAGTATTTT.

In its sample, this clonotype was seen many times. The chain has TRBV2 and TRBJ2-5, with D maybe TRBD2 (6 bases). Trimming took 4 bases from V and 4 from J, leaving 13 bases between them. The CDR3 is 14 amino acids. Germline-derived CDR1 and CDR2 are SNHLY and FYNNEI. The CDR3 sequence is CASSGVSGGETQYF. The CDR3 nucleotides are TGTGCCAGCAGTGGGGTTAGCGGAGGAGAGACCCAGTACTTC.

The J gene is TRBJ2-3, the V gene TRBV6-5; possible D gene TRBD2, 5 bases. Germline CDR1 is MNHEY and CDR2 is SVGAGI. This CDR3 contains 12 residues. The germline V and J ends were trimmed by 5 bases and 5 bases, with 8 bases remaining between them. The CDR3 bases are TGTGCCAGCAGTGACGGGGTAGATACGCAGTATTTT. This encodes CASSDGVDTQYF.

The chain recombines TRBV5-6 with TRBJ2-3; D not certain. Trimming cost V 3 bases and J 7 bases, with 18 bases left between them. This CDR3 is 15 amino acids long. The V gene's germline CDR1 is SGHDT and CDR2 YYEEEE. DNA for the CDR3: TGTGCCAGCAGCTATCCGCAGCAAAGGTTGAATACGCAGTATTTT. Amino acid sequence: CASSYPQQRLNTQYF. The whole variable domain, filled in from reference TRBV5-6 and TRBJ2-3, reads DAGVTQSPTHLIKTRGQQVTLRCSPKSGHDTVSWYQQALGQGPQFIFQYYEEEERQRGNFPDRFSGHQFPNYSSELNVNALLLGDSALYLCASSYPQQRLNTQYFGPGTRLTVL.

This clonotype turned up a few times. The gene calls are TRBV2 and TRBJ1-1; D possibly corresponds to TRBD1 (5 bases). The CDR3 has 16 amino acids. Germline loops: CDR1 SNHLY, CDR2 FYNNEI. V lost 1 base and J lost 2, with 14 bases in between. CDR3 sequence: CASSEGNAGPNTEAFF. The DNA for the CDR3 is TGTGCCAGCAGTGAAGGGAACGCAGGGCCAAACACTGAAGCTTTCTTT.

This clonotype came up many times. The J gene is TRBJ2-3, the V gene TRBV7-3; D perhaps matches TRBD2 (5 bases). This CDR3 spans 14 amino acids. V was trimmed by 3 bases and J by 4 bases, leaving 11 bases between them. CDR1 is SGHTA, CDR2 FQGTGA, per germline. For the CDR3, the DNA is TGTGCCAGCAGCTTTACTAGGGCGTCAGATACGCAGTATTTT. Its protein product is CASSFTRASDTQYF.

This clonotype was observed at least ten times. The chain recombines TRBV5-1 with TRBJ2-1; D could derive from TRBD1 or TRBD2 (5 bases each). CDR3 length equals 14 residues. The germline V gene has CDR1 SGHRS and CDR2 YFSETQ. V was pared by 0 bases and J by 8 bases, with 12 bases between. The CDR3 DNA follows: TGCGCCAGCAGCTTGGTATCAGGGACCGATGAGCAGTTCTTC. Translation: CASSLVSGTDEQFF.

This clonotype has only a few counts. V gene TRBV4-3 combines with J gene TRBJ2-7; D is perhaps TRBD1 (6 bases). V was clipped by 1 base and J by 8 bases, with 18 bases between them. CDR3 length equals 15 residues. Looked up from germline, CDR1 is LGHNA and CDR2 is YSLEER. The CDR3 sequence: CASSQAPQTGSQQYF. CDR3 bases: TGCGCCAGCAGCCAAGCTCCGCAAACAGGGTCCCAGCAGTACTTC.

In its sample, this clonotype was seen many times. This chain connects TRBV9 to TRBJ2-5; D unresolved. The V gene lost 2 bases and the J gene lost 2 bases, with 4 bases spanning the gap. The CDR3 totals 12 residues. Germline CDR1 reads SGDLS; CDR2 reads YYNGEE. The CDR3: CASSVGQETQYF. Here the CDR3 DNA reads TGTGCCAGCAGCGTCGGTCAAGAGACCCAGTACTTC.

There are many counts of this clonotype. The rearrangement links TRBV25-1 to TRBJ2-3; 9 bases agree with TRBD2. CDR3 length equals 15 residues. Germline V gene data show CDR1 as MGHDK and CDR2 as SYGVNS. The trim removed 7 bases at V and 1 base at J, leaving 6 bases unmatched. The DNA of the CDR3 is TGTGCCAGCACCCCAAAGCGGGGGGGCACAGATACGCAGTATTTT. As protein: CASTPKRGGTDTQYF.

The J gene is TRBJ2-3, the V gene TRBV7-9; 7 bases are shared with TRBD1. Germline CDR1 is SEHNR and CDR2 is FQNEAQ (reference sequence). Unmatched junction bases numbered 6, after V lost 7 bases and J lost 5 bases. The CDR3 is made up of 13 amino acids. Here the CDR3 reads CASKRTGEDTQYF. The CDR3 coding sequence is TGTGCCAGCAAAAGAACAGGGGAAGATACGCAGTATTTT.

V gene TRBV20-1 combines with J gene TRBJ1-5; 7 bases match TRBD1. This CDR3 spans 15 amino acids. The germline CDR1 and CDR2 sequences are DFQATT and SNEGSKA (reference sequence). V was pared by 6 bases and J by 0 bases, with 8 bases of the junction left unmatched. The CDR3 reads CSAEQGTYSNQPQHF. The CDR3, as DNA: TGCAGTGCAGAACAGGGGACCTATAGCAATCAGCCCCAGCATTTT.

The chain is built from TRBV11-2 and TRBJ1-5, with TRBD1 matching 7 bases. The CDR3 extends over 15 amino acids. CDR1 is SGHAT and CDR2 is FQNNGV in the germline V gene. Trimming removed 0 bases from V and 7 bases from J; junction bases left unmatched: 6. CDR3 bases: TGTGCCAGCAGCTTAGATCGGACAGGCTACCAGCCCCAGCATTTT. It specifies CASSLDRTGYQPQHF.

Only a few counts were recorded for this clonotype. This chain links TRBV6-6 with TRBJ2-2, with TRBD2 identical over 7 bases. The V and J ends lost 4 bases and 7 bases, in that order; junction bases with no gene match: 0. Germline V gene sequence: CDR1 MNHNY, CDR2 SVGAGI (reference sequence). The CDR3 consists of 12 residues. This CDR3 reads CASSWEGGELFF. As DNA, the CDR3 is TGTGCCAGCAGTTGGGAGGGCGGGGAGCTGTTTTTT.

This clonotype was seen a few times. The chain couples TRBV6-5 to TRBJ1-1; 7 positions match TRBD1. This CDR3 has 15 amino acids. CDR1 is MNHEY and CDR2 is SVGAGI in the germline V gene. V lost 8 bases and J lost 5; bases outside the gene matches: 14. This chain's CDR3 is CASGSGGAGLTEAFF. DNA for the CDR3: TGTGCCAGCGGTTCAGGGGGGGCTGGTTTAACTGAAGCTTTCTTT.